The entry below describes one T cell receptor (beta chain). This clone was detected only a few times. Its specific antigen is unknown. Base quality data are lacking; no much larger clone is found one base away. For sequencing of the TCRbeta CDR3 region, genomic DNA was extracted from the sorted cells. TCRbeta CDR3 regions were sequenced using the immunoSEQ Assay. TCRdb holds this immuneACCESS table with in-frame rearrangements only. Some clones are missing; in checked studies, unresolved V genes explain under half, and the rest has no known cause. This sample has 11,000 or so clones in its table, and approximately 87% of those were observed once. Together, the top ten hold over 45% of the sample. The sample belongs to a study of OX40 agonist ivuxolimab in advanced cancers. Context from the whole study: Ivuxolimab was an agonistic, fully human IgG2 monoclonal antibody directed against OX40 (CD134), a costimulatory receptor. Intravenous ivuxolimab was administered to patients every 2 weeks at six dose levels: 0.01, 0.1, 0.3, 1.5, 3 and 10 mg/kg. Among the 50 to 55 dose-escalation patients, roughly 20 had hepatocellular carcinoma, around 15 melanoma, 9 renal cell carcinoma and 9 head and neck cancer. A male proportion of roughly 80% and a mean age of roughly 55 years, ranging from about 20 to 85, were recorded for the dose-escalation cohort. Prior anti-PD-1, anti-PD-L1 or anti-CTLA-4 therapy was permitted, and checkpoint inhibitors had been received by under 50% of dose-escalation patients. Partial responses were achieved by three dose-escalation patients, of whom one had hepatocellular carcinoma and two had cutaneous melanoma. Peripheral TCRbeta sequencing was intended to test whether TCR sequence diversity was altered and clonal T-cell expansion was caused by ivuxolimab. The paper describes the monotherapy dose-escalation part (N ≈ 51 patients) of the phase I trial of ivuxolimab.

The trial excluded patients who had a history of autoimmune disease or who were on systemic immunosuppression. Peripheral blood for TCR sequencing was collected from all dose cohorts at baseline, on cycle 4 day 1, and on cycle 7 day 1. The samples were taken from a phase I, first-in-human, multicenter, open-label dose-escalation trial of ivuxolimab. The trial enrolled adults with locally advanced or metastatic head and neck squamous cell, hepatocellular, melanoma or renal cell carcinoma. Before TCR sequencing, CD4+ T cells and CD8+ T cells were sorted from peripheral blood as separate populations. The V end loses 1 base and the J end loses 2 bases, and a stretch of 5 bases separates them. The CDR3 has 14 amino acids, counting the end cysteine and phenylalanine. Only the CDR3 region is kept as DNA, spanning 42 bases read in frame from base 1. Based on the germline V gene (reference sequence), the CDR1 and CDR2 sequences are LNHNV and YYDKDF.

The paper's findings and limits, for the study overall: At doses of 0.1 to 3.0 mg/kg, clonal expansion of both CD4+ and CD8+ blood T cells was observed from baseline to week 6. Partial responders in the 0.1-3.0 mg/kg groups had among the lowest normalized peripheral clonal expansion, especially among CD8+ T cells. Low levels of normalized T-cell clonal expansion were also seen in some patients who did not respond. On average, CD8+ T cells showed more expanded clones than CD4+ T cells after ivuxolimab. Which antigens the clonally expanded peripheral T cells were specific for was not determined.

The chain is made from TRBV15 and TRBJ1-4, and the D gene may be TRBD1, 5 bases matching. This receptor was identified in an adult with an advanced solid tumor such as melanoma, head and neck, liver or kidney cancer. The sample here was CD4+ or CD8+ T cells sorted from blood, taken in a trial of the OX40 agonist ivuxolimab. The bases are TGTGCCACCAGCAGAGGGGGGACTAATGAAAAACTGTTTTTT. It codes for CATSRGGTNEKLFF.